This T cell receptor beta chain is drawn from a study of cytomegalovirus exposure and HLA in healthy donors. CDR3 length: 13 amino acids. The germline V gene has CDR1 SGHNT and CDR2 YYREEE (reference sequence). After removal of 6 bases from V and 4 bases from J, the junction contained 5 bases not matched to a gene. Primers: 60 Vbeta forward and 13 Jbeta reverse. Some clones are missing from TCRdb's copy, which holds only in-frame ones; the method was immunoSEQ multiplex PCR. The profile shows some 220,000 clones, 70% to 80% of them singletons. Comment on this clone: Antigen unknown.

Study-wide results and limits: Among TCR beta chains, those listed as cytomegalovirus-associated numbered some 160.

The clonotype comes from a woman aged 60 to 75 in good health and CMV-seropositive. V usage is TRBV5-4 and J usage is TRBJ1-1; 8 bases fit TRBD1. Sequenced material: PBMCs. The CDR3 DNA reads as TGTGCCAGCAACAGACAGGGGACCACTGAAGCTTTCTTT. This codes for CASNRQGTTEAFF.